There are many counts of the clone carrying this T cell receptor beta chain. Amplified regions were TCR beta CDR3 sequences from RNA transcripts. During a first-round RT-PCR of the TCR CDR3, the HTBI primer set was used. TCRdb re-analysed the multiplex PCR reads in MiXCR, keeping a single row per CDR3 protein. The sample has about 350,000 distinct CDR3 sequences; less than 20% are singletons. These data belong to a study of T cells in Graves' hyperthyroidism and ophthalmopathy. V dropped 6 bases and J dropped 1 base, with 12 bases sitting between them. Looked up from germline, CDR1 is MDHEN and CDR2 is SYDVKM. The CDR3 is made up of 15 amino acids.

Source material: blood. The TCR was taken from a middle-aged woman with Graves' ophthalmopathy. This chain uses TRBV28 with TRBJ2-2, with no clear D. The DNA for the CDR3 is TGTGCCAGCAGCCCCGTGGCAGGGAACACCGGGGAGCTGTTTTTT. It yields the protein CASSPVAGNTGELFF. Supplemented by reference TRBV28 and TRBJ2-2, the full variable domain reads DVKVTQSSRYLVKRTGEKVFLECVQDMDHENMFWYRQDPGLGLRLIYFSYDVKMKEKGDIPEGYSVSREKKERFSLILESASTNQTSMYLCASSPVAGNTGELFFGEGSRLTVL.